This T cell receptor beta chain stems from a study of regulatory and conventional T cells in RAG deficiency. Conventional CD4+ T cells were sorted from blood as CD25-low CD127-high cells. A note on this clone: Its antigen is undetermined.

Overall study results and limits: Patient subsets had shorter CDR3s; Omenn Treg-Tconv overlap exceeded 85%. Other subsets showed approximately 10-fold reductions, but Treg unique TCR beta sequences fell roughly 110-fold in these patients. These Omenn syndrome Treg sorts may hold peripherally activated cells instead.

Measured with immunoSEQ multiplex PCR; TCRdb has only the in-frame clones, and not every one. The top ten hold 0.15% to 0.2% of the sample, which has approximately 28,000 clones, over 90% seen once. This sample was shared with a second study, whose subject was regulatory T cells. In that study: The primer mix had 52 TRBV and 13 TRBJ primers. In patients, unique TRB V-J pairs were restricted and V/J usage skewed, especially in Tregs.

The sequenced sample was CD25- CD4+ T cells sorted from blood. This TCR came from a human donor in good health.

In nucleotides, the CDR3 is TGTGCCACCAGTTCCGTTTCCCCTTCCTACGAGCAGTACTTC. It specifies CATSSVSPSYEQYF. This rearrangement joins TRBV15 to TRBJ2-7; D gene uncertain. The V gene's germline CDR1 is LNHNV and CDR2 YYDKDF (reference sequence). V shed 6 bases and J shed 1 base, with 13 bases lying between them. The CDR3 totals 14 residues.